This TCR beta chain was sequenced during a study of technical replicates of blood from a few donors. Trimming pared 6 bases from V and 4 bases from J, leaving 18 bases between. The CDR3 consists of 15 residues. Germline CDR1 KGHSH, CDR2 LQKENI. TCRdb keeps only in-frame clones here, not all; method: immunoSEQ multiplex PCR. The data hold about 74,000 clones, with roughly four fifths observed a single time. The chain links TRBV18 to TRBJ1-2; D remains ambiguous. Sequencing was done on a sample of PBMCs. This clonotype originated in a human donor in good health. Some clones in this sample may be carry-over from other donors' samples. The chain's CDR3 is CASSADSGVSYGYTF. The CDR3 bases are TGTGCCAGCTCGGCTGATTCGGGAGTTTCCTATGGCTACACCTTC.